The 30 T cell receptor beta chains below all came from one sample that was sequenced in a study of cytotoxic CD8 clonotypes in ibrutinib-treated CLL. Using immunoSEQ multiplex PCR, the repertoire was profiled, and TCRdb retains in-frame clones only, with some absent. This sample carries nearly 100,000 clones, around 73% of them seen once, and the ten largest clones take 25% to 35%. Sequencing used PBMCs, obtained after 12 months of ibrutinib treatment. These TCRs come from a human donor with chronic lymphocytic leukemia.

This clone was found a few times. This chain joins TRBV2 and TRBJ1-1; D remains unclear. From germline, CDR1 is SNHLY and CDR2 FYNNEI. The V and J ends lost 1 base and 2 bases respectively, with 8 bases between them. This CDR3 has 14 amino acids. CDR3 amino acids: CASSEGAVNTEAFF. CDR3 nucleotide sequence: TGTGCCAGCAGTGAAGGGGCGGTAAACACTGAAGCTTTCTTT. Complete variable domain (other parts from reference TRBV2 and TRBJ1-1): EPEVTQTPSHQVTQMGQEVILRCVPISNHLYFYWYRQILGQKVEFLVSFYNNEISEKSEIFDDQFSVERPDGSNFTLKIRSTKLEDSAMYFCASSEGAVNTEAFFGQGTRLTVV.

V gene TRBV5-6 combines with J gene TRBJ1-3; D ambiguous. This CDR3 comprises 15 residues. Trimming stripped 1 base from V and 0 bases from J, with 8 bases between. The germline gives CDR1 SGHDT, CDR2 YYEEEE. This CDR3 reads CASSLWGGSGNTIYF. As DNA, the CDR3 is TGTGCCAGCAGCTTGTGGGGAGGCTCTGGAAACACCATATATTTT.

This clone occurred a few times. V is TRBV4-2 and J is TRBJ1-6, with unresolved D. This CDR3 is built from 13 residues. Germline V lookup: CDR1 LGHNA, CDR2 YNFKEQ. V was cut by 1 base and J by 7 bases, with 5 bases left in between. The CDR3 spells CASSQVRNSPLHF. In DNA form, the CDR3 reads TGTGCCAGCAGCCAAGTACGGAATTCACCCCTCCACTTT.

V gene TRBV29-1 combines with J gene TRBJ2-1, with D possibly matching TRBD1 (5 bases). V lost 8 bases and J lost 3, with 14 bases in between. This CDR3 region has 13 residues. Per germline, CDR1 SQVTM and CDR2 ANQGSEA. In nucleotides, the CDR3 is TGCAGCCATGAAGGGGCGAACTACAATGAGCAGTTCTTC. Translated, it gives CSHEGANYNEQFF.

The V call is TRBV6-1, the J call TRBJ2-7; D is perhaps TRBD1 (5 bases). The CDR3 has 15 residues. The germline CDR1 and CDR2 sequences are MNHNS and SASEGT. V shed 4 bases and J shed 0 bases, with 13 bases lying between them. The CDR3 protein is CASSGQTVNSYEQYF. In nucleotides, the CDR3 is TGTGCCAGCAGTGGCCAGACAGTAAACTCCTACGAGCAGTACTTC.

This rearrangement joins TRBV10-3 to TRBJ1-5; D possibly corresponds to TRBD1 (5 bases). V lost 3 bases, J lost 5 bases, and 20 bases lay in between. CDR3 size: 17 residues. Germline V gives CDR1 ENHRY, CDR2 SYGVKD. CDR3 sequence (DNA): TGTGCCATCAGTGACTGCCGGGACCCTAAGCACGATCAGCCCCAGCATTTT. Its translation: CAISDCRDPKHDQPQHF.

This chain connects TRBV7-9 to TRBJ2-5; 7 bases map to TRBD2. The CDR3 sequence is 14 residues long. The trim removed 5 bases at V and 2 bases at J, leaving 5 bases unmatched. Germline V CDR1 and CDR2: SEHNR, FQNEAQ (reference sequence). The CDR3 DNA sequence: TGTGCCAGCAGCCCTGGGGGGGGACAAGAGACCCAGTACTTC. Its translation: CASSPGGGQETQYF. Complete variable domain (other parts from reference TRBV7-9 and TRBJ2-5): DTGVSQNPRHKITKRGQNVTFRCDPISEHNRLYWYRQTLGQGPEFLTYFQNEAQLEKSRLLSDRFSAERPKGSFSTLEIQRTEQGDSAMYLCASSPGGGQETQYFGPGTRLLVL.

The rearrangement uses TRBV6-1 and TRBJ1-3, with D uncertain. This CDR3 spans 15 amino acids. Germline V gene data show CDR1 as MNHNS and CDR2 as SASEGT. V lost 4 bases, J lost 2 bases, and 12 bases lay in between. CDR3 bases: TGTGCCAGCAGTGCCCTGGGAGGGACTGGAAACACCATATATTTT. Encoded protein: CASSALGGTGNTIYF.

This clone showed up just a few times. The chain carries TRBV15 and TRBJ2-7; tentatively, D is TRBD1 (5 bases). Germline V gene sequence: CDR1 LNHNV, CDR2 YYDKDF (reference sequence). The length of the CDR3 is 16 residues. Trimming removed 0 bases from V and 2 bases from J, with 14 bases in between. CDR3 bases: TGTGCCACCAGCAGAGATTATCGACAGCCGACCTACGAGCAGTACTTC. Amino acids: CATSRDYRQPTYEQYF.

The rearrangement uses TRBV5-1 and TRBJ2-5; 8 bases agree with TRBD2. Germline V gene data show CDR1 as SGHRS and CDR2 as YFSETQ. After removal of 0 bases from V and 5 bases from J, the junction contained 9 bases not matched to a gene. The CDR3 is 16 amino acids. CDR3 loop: CASSLAPGGAGETQYF. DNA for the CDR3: TGCGCCAGCAGCTTGGCCCCGGGGGGGGCAGGTGAGACCCAGTACTTC.

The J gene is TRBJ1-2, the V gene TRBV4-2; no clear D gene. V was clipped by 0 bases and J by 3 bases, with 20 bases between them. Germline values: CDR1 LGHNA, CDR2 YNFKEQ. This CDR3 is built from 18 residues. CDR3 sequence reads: CASSQDQSGLSFDYGYTF. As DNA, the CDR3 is TGTGCCAGCAGCCAAGACCAGTCAGGCCTATCATTCGACTATGGCTACACCTTC.

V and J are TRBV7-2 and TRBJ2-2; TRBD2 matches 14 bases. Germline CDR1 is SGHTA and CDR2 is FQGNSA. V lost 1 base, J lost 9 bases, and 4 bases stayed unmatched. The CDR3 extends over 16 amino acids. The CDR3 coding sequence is TGTGCCAGCAGCTTAGGACTAGCGGGGGGGCGACGGGAGCTGTTTTTT. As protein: CASSLGLAGGRRELFF. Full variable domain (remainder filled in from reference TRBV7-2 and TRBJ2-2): GAGVSQSPSNKVTEKGKDVELRCDPISGHTALYWYRQSLGQGLEFLIYFQGNSAPDKSGLPSDRFSAERTGGSVSTLTIQRTQQEDSAVYLCASSLGLAGGRRELFFGEGSRLTVL.

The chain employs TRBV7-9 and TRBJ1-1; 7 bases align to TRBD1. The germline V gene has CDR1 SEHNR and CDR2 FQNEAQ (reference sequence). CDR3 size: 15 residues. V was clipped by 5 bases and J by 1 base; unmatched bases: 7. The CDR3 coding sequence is TGTGCCAGCAGCCCCAGACAGGGAAAGAACACTGAAGCTTTCTTT. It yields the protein CASSPRQGKNTEAFF.

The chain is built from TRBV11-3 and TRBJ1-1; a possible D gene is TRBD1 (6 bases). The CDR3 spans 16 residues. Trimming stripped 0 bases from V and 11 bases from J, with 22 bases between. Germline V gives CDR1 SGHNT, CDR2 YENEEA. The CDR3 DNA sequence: TGTGCCAGCAGCTTAGAGCCCGGGACACCCAGCTGGAGGGCTTTCTTT. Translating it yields CASSLEPGTPSWRAFF.

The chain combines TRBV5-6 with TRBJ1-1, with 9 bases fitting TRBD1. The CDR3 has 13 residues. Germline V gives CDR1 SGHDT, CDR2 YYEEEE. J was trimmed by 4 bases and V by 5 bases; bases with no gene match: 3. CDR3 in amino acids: CASRSTGGTEAFF. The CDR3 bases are TGTGCCAGCAGGTCGACAGGGGGCACTGAAGCTTTCTTT.

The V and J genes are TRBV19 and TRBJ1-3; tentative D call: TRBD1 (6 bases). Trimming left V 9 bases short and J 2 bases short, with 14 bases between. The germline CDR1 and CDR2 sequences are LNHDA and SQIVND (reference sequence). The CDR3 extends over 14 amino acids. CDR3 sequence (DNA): TGTGCCAGCTTTAACCAGGGGACTGGAAACACCATATATTTT. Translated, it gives CASFNQGTGNTIYF.

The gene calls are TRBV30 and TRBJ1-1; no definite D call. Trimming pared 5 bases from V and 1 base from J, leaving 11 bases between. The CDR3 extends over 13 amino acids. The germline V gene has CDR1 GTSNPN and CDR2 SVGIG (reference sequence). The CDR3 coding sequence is TGTGCCTGGGGCCAAACAGCGAACACTGAAGCTTTCTTT. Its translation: CAWGQTANTEAFF.

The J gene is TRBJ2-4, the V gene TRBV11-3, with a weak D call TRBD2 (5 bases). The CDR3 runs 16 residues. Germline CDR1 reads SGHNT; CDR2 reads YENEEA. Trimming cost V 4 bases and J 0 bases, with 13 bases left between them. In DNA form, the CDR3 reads TGTGCCAGCAGCTCCAACCGGGGTATAGCCAAAAACATTCAGTACTTC. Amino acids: CASSSNRGIAKNIQYF.

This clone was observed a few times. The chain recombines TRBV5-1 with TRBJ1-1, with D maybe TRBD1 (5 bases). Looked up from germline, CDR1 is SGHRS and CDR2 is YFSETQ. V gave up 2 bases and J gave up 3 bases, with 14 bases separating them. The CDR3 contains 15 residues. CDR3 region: CASSLTDRTYTEAFF. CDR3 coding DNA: TGCGCCAGCAGCTTAACTGACAGAACATACACTGAAGCTTTCTTT. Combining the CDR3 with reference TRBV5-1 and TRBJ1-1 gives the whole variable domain KAGVTQTPRYLIKTRGQQVTLSCSPISGHRSVSWYQQTPGQGLQFLFEYFSETQRNKGNFPGRFSGRQFSNSRSEMNVSTLELGDSALYLCASSLTDRTYTEAFFGQGTRLTVV.

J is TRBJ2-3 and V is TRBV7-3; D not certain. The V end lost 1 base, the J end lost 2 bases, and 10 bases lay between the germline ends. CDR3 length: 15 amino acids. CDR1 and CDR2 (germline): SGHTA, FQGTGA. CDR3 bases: TGTGCCAGCAGCTTAATGGGGAAACTCACAGATACGCAGTATTTT. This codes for CASSLMGKLTDTQYF.

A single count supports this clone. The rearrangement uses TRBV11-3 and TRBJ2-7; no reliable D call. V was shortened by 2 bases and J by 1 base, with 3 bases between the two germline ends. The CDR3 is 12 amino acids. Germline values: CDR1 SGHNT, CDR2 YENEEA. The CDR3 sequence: CASSLTSYEQYF. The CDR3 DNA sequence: TGTGCCAGCAGCTTAACATCCTACGAGCAGTACTTC.

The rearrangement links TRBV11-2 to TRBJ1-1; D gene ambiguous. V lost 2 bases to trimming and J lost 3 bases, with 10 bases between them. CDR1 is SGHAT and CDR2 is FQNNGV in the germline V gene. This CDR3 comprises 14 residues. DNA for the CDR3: TGTGCCAGCAGCTTAACGCAGACCCACACTGAAGCTTTCTTT. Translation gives CASSLTQTHTEAFF.

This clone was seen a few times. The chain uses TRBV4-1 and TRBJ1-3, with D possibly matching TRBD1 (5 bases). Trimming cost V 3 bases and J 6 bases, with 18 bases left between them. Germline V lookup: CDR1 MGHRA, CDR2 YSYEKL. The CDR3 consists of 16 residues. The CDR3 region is CASSQSLGRAENTIYF. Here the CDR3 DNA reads TGCGCCAGCAGCCAGTCCCTAGGCAGGGCGGAAAACACCATATATTTT.

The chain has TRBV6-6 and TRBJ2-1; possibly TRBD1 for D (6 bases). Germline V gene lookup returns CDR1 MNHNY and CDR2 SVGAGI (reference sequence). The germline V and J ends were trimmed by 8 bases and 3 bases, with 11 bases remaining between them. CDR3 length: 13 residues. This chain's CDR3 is CASQGKGYNEQFF. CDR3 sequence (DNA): TGTGCCAGCCAGGGGAAAGGCTACAATGAGCAGTTCTTC.

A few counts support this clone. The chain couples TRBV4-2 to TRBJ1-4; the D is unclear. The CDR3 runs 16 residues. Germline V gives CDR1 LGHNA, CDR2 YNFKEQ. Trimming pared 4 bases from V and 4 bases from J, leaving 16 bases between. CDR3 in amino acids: CASSPNLNTVNEKLFF. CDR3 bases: TGTGCCAGCAGCCCCAATTTGAATACGGTTAATGAAAAACTGTTTTTT.

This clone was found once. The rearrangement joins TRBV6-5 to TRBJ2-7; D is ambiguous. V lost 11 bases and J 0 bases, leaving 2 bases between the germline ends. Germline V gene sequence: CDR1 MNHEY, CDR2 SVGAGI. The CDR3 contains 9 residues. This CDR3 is CARSYEQYF. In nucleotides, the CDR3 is TGTGCCCGCTCCTACGAGCAGTACTTC.

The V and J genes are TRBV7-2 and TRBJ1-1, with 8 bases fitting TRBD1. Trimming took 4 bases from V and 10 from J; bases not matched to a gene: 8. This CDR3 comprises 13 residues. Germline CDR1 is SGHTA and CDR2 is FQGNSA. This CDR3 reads CASSSRGTGGAFF. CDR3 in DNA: TGTGCCAGCAGCTCACGCGGAACAGGGGGAGCTTTCTTT.

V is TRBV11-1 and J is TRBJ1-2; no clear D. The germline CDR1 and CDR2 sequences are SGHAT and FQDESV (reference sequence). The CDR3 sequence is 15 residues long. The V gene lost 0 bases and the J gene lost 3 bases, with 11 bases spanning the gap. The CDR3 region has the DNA TGTGCCAGCAGCTTAGCTCCGGACGGATACTATGGCTACACCTTC. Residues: CASSLAPDGYYGYTF.

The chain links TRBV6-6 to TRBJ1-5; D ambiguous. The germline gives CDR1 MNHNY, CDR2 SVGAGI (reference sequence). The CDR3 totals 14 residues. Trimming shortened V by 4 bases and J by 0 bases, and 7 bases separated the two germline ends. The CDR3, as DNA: TGTGCCAGCAGTTTGGGCTATAGCAATCAGCCCCAGCATTTT. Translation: CASSLGYSNQPQHF.

The CDR3 DNA sequence: TGTGCCAGCAGTTCGGGCCTAGCATACAATGAGCAGTTCTTC. The encoded protein is CASSSGLAYNEQFF. The chain recombines TRBV7-3 with TRBJ2-1; tentatively, D is TRBD2 (5 bases). CDR1 and CDR2 from the germline V gene are SGHTA and FQGTGA. This CDR3 is built from 14 residues. The V and J ends lost 6 bases and 4 bases respectively, with 13 bases between them. The variable domain in full, completed from reference TRBV7-3 and TRBJ2-1, reads GAGVSQTPSNKVTEKGKYVELRCDPISGHTALYWYRQSLGQGPEFLIYFQGTGAADDSGLPNDRFFAVRPEGSVSTLKIQRTERGDSAVYLCASSSGLAYNEQFFGPGTRLTVL.